This TCR beta chain was retrieved from a study of cytomegalovirus exposure and HLA in healthy donors. Background on the study: A later analysis reported the same platform for the roughly 120 validation repertoires and the roughly 700 first-cohort repertoires. Study findings and constraints: Most observed TCR sequences were rare, whereas some public TCRs were detected in many donors.

Profiled with immunoSEQ multiplex PCR; TCRdb holds only in-frame clones, not every one. This table holds 150,000 or so clones, around 88% found once. Remarks on this clone: Its target is not known.

The sequenced sample was PBMCs. This receptor was identified in a young man in good health and CMV-seropositive.

This chain's CDR3 is CASSKATGGNTIYF. CDR3 in DNA: TGTGCCAGCAGTAAAGCGACAGGTGGAAACACCATATATTTT. The rearrangement links TRBV25-1 to TRBJ1-3, with D perhaps matching TRBD1 (6 bases). This CDR3 has 14 amino acids. Germline V lookup: CDR1 MGHDK, CDR2 SYGVNS. Trimming shortened V by 5 bases and J by 3 bases, and 11 bases separated the two germline ends.